What follows are 5 T cell receptor beta chains derived from one specimen sequenced in a study of blood T cell repertoires in COVID-19. This table comes from immunoSEQ multiplex PCR, and its TCRdb copy is limited to in-frame clones, with some not included. The sample records some 190,000 clones, approximately 80% being singletons. Sequenced material: peripheral blood. These receptors were obtained from a man aged 55 to 70 with acute or convalescent COVID-19.

This clone was picked up a small number of times. The chain couples TRBV6-2 or TRBV6-3 to TRBJ2-7, with TRBD2 identical over 12 bases. The V segment lost 4 bases and the J segment 2 bases; nucleotides outside the gene matches: 3. Germline V gene sequence: CDR1 MNHEY, CDR2 SVGEGT. The CDR3 contains 15 residues. In DNA, the CDR3 is TGTGCCAGCAGTTCCTGGACTAGCGGGGCCTACGAGCAGTACTTC. It yields the protein CASSSWTSGAYEQYF.

V is TRBV6-6 and J is TRBJ2-5; TRBD2 agrees at 10 bases. Germline loops: CDR1 MNHNY, CDR2 SVGAGI (reference sequence). The CDR3 has 15 amino acids. The J segment lost 0 bases and the V segment lost 5 bases, leaving 3 bases of the junction unmatched. The CDR3 DNA reads TGTGCCAGCAGTCTCCTAGCGGGGGACCAAGAGACCCAGTACTTC. Translation gives CASSLLAGDQETQYF.

This clone was counted a single time. The J gene is TRBJ1-4, the V gene TRBV6-6; D unresolved. The CDR3 runs to 14 residues. The ends were cut back, 2 bases at V and 8 bases at J, with 12 bases in the middle. Germline-derived CDR1 and CDR2 are MNHNY and SVGAGI (reference sequence). The CDR3 DNA sequence: TGTGCCAGCAGTTACGGAGGGTTGGGGGAAAAACTGTTTTTT. Its protein is CASSYGGLGEKLFF.

V gene TRBV27 combines with J gene TRBJ2-7; TRBD2 aligns across 7 bases. Germline assignment: CDR1 MNHEY and CDR2 SMNVEV (reference sequence). J was trimmed by 4 bases and V by 6 bases; bases with no gene match: 9. The CDR3 is 14 amino acids. CDR3 nucleotide sequence: TGTGCCAGCAGGCGCGCGGGAGTGGATTACGAGCAGTACTTC. Translation gives CASRRAGVDYEQYF.

The chain carries TRBV6-1 and TRBJ2-2; TRBD2 aligns across 12 bases. The germline V gene has CDR1 MNHNS and CDR2 SASEGT. The CDR3 is 19 residues long. Trimming at V came to 2 bases and at J to 2 bases, leaving 9 bases not matched to a gene. CDR3 residues: CASSEFGGLAGPNTGELFF. In nucleotides, the CDR3 is TGTGCCAGCAGTGAATTCGGTGGACTAGCGGGACCAAACACCGGGGAGCTGTTTTTT.